This is a list of T cell receptor beta chains from one sample in a study of blood T cell repertoires in COVID-19. Libraries were prepared by immunoSEQ multiplex PCR; TCRdb keeps only in-frame clonotypes and omits some of them. Of around 190,000 clones in the sample, around 79% were seen once. The specimen sequenced was peripheral blood. The origin of the receptors is a woman between 50 and 59 years old with acute or convalescent COVID-19. Both conserved end residues are part of each CDR3. D genes are given only for firm matches. Some rows mark clone size as missing; the rest say once, few, many or name a class of expanded clone.

clone_size	d_call	v_call	j_call	cdr3_nt	cdr3_aa
-	-	TRBV5-1	TRBJ2-5	TGCGCCAGCAGTTTTACAGTAACCCAAGAGACCCAGTACTTC	CASSFTVTQETQYF
once	TRBD2	TRBV27	TRBJ2-3	TGTGCCAGCAGTTTAGGGACTAGCGGGAGGCGCACAGATACGCAGTATTTT	CASSLGTSGRRTDTQYF
-	TRBD1	TRBV27	TRBJ1-4	TGTGCCAGCAGTTTAATCCAACAGGGGGGAGAAAAACTGTTTTTT	CASSLIQQGGEKLFF
-	TRBD1	TRBV24-1	TRBJ2-7	TGTGCCACCAGTGAGGGGACAGGGAATCCCTACGAGCAGTACTTC	CATSEGTGNPYEQYF
-	-	TRBV5-1	TRBJ1-2	TGCGCCAGCAGCTTGGCCCCAGGCCAGAGCTATGGCTACACCTTC	CASSLAPGQSYGYTF
-	TRBD1	TRBV28	TRBJ1-1	TGTGCCAGCAAAAGACCGGGACAGGGGACTGAAGCTTTCTTT	CASKRPGQGTEAFF
-	-	TRBV18	TRBJ2-6	TGTGCCAGCTCACCAGAACACTCTGGGGCCAACGTCCTGACTTTC	CASSPEHSGANVLTF
-	-	TRBV6-5	TRBJ1-2	TGTGCCGTTAAGGGGGAGGGGCTGAGGGGCTACACCTTC	CAVKGEGLRGYTF
-	-	TRBV28	TRBJ2-2	TGTGCCAGCCGAAAACAGGAGTCCACCGGGGAGCTGTTTTTT	CASRKQESTGELFF
-	-	TRBV3-1/TRBV3-2	TRBJ1-1	TGTGCCAGCAGCCAAGTAGTCTTGATCCAGGGAGGGACTGAAGCTTTCTTT	CASSQVVLIQGGTEAFF
few	-	TRBV6-5	TRBJ1-1	TGTGCCAGCAGATCATCTTGGGGGGAGACCACTGAAGCTTTCTTT	CASRSSWGETTEAFF
-	-	TRBV6-1	TRBJ2-3	TGTGCCAGCAGTGAAGCTGCGGGTGCGTGGGATACGCAGTATTTT	CASSEAAGAWDTQYF
-	-	TRBV11-2	TRBJ2-7	TGTGCCAGCAGCTTAGAAATGGCGGCACCTCCTATCGAGCAGTACTTC	CASSLEMAAPPIEQYF
-	-	TRBV7-9	TRBJ1-6	TGTGCCAGCAGCTTAGAGGGGATCGGCTCACCCCTCCACTTT	CASSLEGIGSPLHF
-	TRBD1	TRBV10-3	TRBJ2-7	TGTGCCATGGGGACAGGGATTGACGAGCAGTACTTC	CAMGTGIDEQYF
-	TRBD1	TRBV19	TRBJ1-3	TGTGCCAGTAGTGCACCCGGGACAGCGAATTCTGGAAACACCATATATTTT	CASSAPGTANSGNTIYF
few	-	TRBV19	TRBJ1-1	TGTGCCACCCGGGAGAGAGGAACTGAAGCTTTCTTT	CATRERGTEAFF
once	TRBD1	TRBV9	TRBJ1-6	TGTGCCAGCAGCGTAGCCCCAGGGGGCGGTTATTCACCCCTCCACTTT	CASSVAPGGGYSPLHF
-	-	TRBV19	TRBJ1-5	TGTGCCAGTAGTGCCTGGGGGGGCGGCAATCAGCCCCAGCATTTT	CASSAWGGGNQPQHF
few	-	TRBV19	TRBJ2-7	TGTGCCAGTAGTAAAGGGGGGGCCTACGAGCAGTACTTC	CASSKGGAYEQYF
-	-	TRBV18	TRBJ2-7	TGTGCCAGCTCACCACTGGAGGACTCCTACGAGCAGTACTTC	CASSPLEDSYEQYF
-	-	TRBV19	TRBJ1-1	TGTGCCAGTAGTATATCCGGGGGGCAAAGGGACACTGAAGCTTTCTTT	CASSISGGQRDTEAFF
-	TRBD2	TRBV9	TRBJ2-3	TGTGCCAGCAGCTCATGGACTAGCGGGGGGGCCCGAGATACGCAGTATTTT	CASSSWTSGGARDTQYF
many	TRBD2	TRBV25-1	TRBJ2-3	TGTGCCAGCAGTGGGGGACTAGCGGGATTCACAGATACGCAGTATTTT	CASSGGLAGFTDTQYF
-	-	TRBV6-5	TRBJ2-7	TGTGCCAGCAGTTACGGTCGCGGGGATAAGCAGTACTTC	CASSYGRGDKQYF
-	TRBD1	TRBV2	TRBJ2-7	TGTGCCAGCAGTGAACGCAGACAGGGGTCCTACGAGCAGTACTTC	CASSERRQGSYEQYF
-	-	TRBV10-1	TRBJ2-7	TGCGCCAACTCAGGGGACGCTGGCAGGGACTCCTACGAGCAGTACTTC	CANSGDAGRDSYEQYF
-	-	TRBV6-5	TRBJ1-4	TGTGCCAGCAGGAAGGCGGGAAATGAAAAACTGTTTTTT	CASRKAGNEKLFF
-	-	TRBV21-1	TRBJ2-1	TGTGCCAGCAGCTTTCGAGGGGGGGGCCGCTACAATGAGCAGTTCTTC	CASSFRGGGRYNEQFF
-	-	TRBV18	TRBJ1-4	TGTGCCAGCTCTCCCGACCTAACAGGGTCTGAAAAACTGTTTTTT	CASSPDLTGSEKLFF
-	-	TRBV19	TRBJ2-5	TGTGCCAGTAGCATCGCGTCCCAAGAGACCCAGTACTTC	CASSIASQETQYF
-	-	TRBV15	TRBJ2-7	TGTGCCACCAGCAGAGATACAGTCTCCTACGAGCAGTACTTC	CATSRDTVSYEQYF
-	-	TRBV6-1	TRBJ1-5	TGTGCCAGCAGTGAAGTGACACAATATCAGCCCCAGCATTTT	CASSEVTQYQPQHF
few	TRBD2	TRBV24-1	TRBJ2-3	TGTGCCACCAGTGATCAAAGAGGACTAGCGGGAGTCACAGATACGCAGTATTTT	CATSDQRGLAGVTDTQYF
-	-	TRBV7-9	TRBJ2-2	TGTGCCAGCAGCCTTACCGGGGAGCTGTTTTTT	CASSLTGELFF
-	TRBD1	TRBV30	TRBJ2-2	TGTGCCTCCTCGGGACAGTACACCGGGGAGCTGTTTTTT	CASSGQYTGELFF
-	TRBD2	TRBV6-5	TRBJ2-5	TGTGCCAGCAGCCCCGGGACTAGCGGGAGAGAGACCCAGTACTTC	CASSPGTSGRETQYF
few	TRBD1	TRBV5-1	TRBJ2-7	TGCGCCAGCAGCTTGGACTGGACAGGGTCGGACGAGCAGTACTTC	CASSLDWTGSDEQYF
-	-	TRBV30	TRBJ1-4	TGTGCCTGGAGTGGGGGCAGCACCAATGAAAAACTGTTTTTT	CAWSGGSTNEKLFF
-	TRBD2	TRBV5-1	TRBJ2-1	TGCGCCAGCAGCTTGGGGACTAGCGGGAGGGTCAATGAGCAGTTCTTC	CASSLGTSGRVNEQFF
-	TRBD2	TRBV5-1	TRBJ2-2	TGCGCCAGCAGCTTGTCTAGCGGGAGTATGGGCACCGGGGAGCTGTTTTTT	CASSLSSGSMGTGELFF
-	TRBD1	TRBV19	TRBJ2-7	TGTGCCAGTAGTCCCGGACAGGGGAAGATGGCCTACGAGCAGTACTTC	CASSPGQGKMAYEQYF
-	TRBD1	TRBV11-2	TRBJ2-7	TGTGCCAGCAGTACCCGGACAGGGTTCTACGAGCAGTACTTC	CASSTRTGFYEQYF
-	TRBD1	TRBV27	TRBJ2-5	TGTGCCAGCAGGACAGGGGGACAAGAGACCCAGTACTTC	CASRTGGQETQYF
-	-	TRBV4-1	TRBJ1-5	TGCGCCAGCAGCCAAGCGGACGGGGGCAATCAGCCCCAGCATTTT	CASSQADGGNQPQHF
once	TRBD2	TRBV6-5	TRBJ2-1	TGTGCCAGCAGTTATAGCGGGGGCTCCTACAATGAGCAGTTCTTC	CASSYSGGSYNEQFF
-	-	TRBV5-1	TRBJ1-1	TGCGCCAGCAGCTTGGCCCCGGGAGATGAAGCTTTCTTT	CASSLAPGDEAFF
-	-	TRBV5-1	TRBJ1-1	TGCGCCAGCAGCCCGGGGGGCGCAGAGAACACTGAAGCTTTCTTT	CASSPGGAENTEAFF
-	-	TRBV6-1	TRBJ1-6	TGTGCCAGCAGTGAAGTATTGGGAGATTCACCCCTCCACTTT	CASSEVLGDSPLHF
few	TRBD1	TRBV9	TRBJ1-3	TGTGCCAGCAGCGTTACTATCGGACAGGGGGCACCGAACACCATATATTTT	CASSVTIGQGAPNTIYF
-	-	TRBV18	TRBJ1-4	TGTGCCAGCTCACCCGGGGGGACCAAGGGGAATGAAAAACTGTTTTTT	CASSPGGTKGNEKLFF
-	-	TRBV3-1/TRBV3-2	TRBJ1-2	TGTGCCAGCAGCCAAGAAGTTGCAGGGTCGAGCGGCTACACCTTC	CASSQEVAGSSGYTF
-	-	TRBV30	TRBJ1-1	TGTGCCTGGAGTTCAGGGGTGGCCACTGAAGCTTTCTTT	CAWSSGVATEAFF
-	TRBD2	TRBV19	TRBJ2-7	TGTGCCAGTAGTTTCCGGACTAGCGGGGCGGATGCCTACGAGCAGTACTTC	CASSFRTSGADAYEQYF
-	-	TRBV19	TRBJ2-7	TGTGCCAGTAGTATAGACAGATACGAGCAGTACTTC	CASSIDRYEQYF
-	TRBD2	TRBV7-9	TRBJ2-7	TGTGCCAGCAGCTTAGCCTTTCCTAGCGGGAGATACGAGCAGTACTTC	CASSLAFPSGRYEQYF